This TCR beta chain comes out of a study of human T cells and chemical hapten exposure. Study details: From small differences in pooled library volume came most of the variation in per-sample TCR yields. The study, taken as a whole, reports: Sensitizing to DPC left TCRs with a frequency above 1 in 1000 unaltered.

Unique molecular identifiers were linked by the library to individual cDNA molecules. TCRdb re-analysed the 5' RACE reads in MiXCR, keeping a single row per CDR3 protein. Of about 140,000 distinct CDR3 sequences detected, around 4.1% appear once; the ten largest clones hold over 1.3%. Total RNA was isolated from unfractionated whole blood. The CDR3 contains 16 residues. V shed 3 bases and J shed 8 bases, with 21 bases lying between them. Germline V CDR1 and CDR2: MNHNS, SASEGT. Many counts were recorded for this clonotype. Antigen: not known. This clonotype was sampled from a female donor in good health. This rearrangement joins TRBV6-1 to TRBJ2-3; D possibly matches TRBD1 or TRBD2 (6 bases each). This CDR3 reads CASSDGALGGLGTQYF. DNA for the CDR3: TGTGCCAGCAGTGATGGTGCGCTAGGGGGGTTAGGTACGCAGTATTTT.